This TCR beta chain originates from a study of cytomegalovirus exposure and HLA in healthy donors. CDR1 and CDR2 from the germline V gene are DFQATT and SNEGSKA (reference sequence). The CDR3 covers 8 residues. With respect to this clone: Its matching antigen is unknown. A junction boundary mismatches the germline segment, possibly from a read error.

The PCR ran on 60 Vbeta and 13 Jbeta primers. Produced via immunoSEQ multiplex PCR; TCRdb's table is partial and in-frame only. The sample shows under 200,000 clones, 9.5% to 15% of them seen only once. Broader study findings: Later analysis showed most CMV-associated TCR beta chains appearing HLA-restricted. Researchers reportedly found TCR beta sequences accurately predicted most subjects' HLA-A and HLA-B alleles. Being productive about 87% or about 30% of the time was typical of most TCR beta V segments in an earlier analysis.

V gene TRBV20-1 combines with J gene TRBJ2-7; perhaps TRBD2 as D (6 bases). This clonotype was sampled from a man aged 50 to 59 in good health and CMV-seropositive. The sample comprised PBMCs. The CDR3 DNA follows: TGCAGTGCCAGGAGGGCCACGTTC. Translating it yields CSARRATF.